The 2 T cell receptor beta chains below come from one sample, sequenced in a study of cytomegalovirus exposure and HLA in healthy donors (dated by TCRdb to the late 2010s). The library came from the immunoSEQ multiplex PCR assay. For the multiplex PCR, a mixture combining 60 forward primers for TCR Vbeta segments and 13 reverse primers for TCR Jbeta segments was used. TCRdb's version of the immuneACCESS table is confined to in-frame rearrangements and falls short of the full clone set. An unresolved V gene accounts for under half of the shortfall where checked; the remainder is of unknown origin. The sample table contains approximately 260,000 clones; only one count was recorded for over 90% of them. Around 1.7% of the sample is taken by the ten largest. Sequencing was carried out using PBMCs. Source of these receptors: a girl aged 2 to 10 in good health and CMV-seronegative.

This chain joins TRBV5-8 and TRBJ2-7; possibly TRBD2 for D (7 bases). CDR1 and CDR2 (germline): SGHTS, YDEGEE. V was pared by 2 bases and J by 1 base, with 10 bases between. This CDR3 has 14 amino acids. CDR3 sequence: CASSFGGPSYEQYF. In nucleotides, the CDR3 is TGTGCCAGCAGCTTCGGGGGGCCTTCCTACGAGCAGTACTTC.

This clone was seen just once. V usage is TRBV4-1 and J usage is TRBJ1-2; 7 positions match TRBD1. V lost 0 bases, J lost 4 bases, and 5 bases stayed unmatched. The CDR3 has 15 amino acids. Germline loops: CDR1 MGHRA, CDR2 YSYEKL. The CDR3 loop is CASSQDQGGIYGYTF. The CDR3, as DNA: TGCGCCAGCAGCCAAGATCAAGGGGGCATCTATGGCTACACCTTC.